A selection of T cell receptor beta chains follows, all from one sample in a study of blood T cell repertoires in COVID-19. The assay was immunoSEQ multiplex PCR, and TCRdb's table has in-frame clones only and misses some. The sample has about 220,000 clones, less than 90% seen once. The material sequenced was peripheral blood. The receptors shown here come from a man aged 25 to 40 with active or convalescent COVID-19. Both conserved end residues are part of each CDR3. The order of the fields is V gene, J gene, clone size, D gene, CDR3 DNA, CDR3 protein. D genes are given only for firm matches. Clone sizes are given selectively: once, few, many, or a class where the clone is expanded.

v_gene: TRBV3-1/TRBV3-2; j_gene: TRBJ2-2; abundance: -; d_gene: TRBD2; CDR3nt: TGTGCCAGCAGTCTCACTAGCGGGGGAAACACCGGGGAGCTGTTTTTT; CDR3aa: CASSLTSGGNTGELFF
v_gene: TRBV28; j_gene: TRBJ1-2; abundance: -; d_gene: -; CDR3nt: TGTGCCACCTTGTCGAGTACTAACTATGGCTACACCTTC; CDR3aa: CATLSSTNYGYTF
v_gene: TRBV9; j_gene: TRBJ2-1; abundance: -; d_gene: -; CDR3nt: TGTGCCAGCAGCTTACCTCCCGACTCCAATGAGCAGTTCTTC; CDR3aa: CASSLPPDSNEQFF
v_gene: TRBV7-2; j_gene: TRBJ2-5; abundance: -; d_gene: TRBD1; CDR3nt: TGTGCCAGCAGCTTGTCAACAGGGGTCGCGGGGACCCAGTACTTC; CDR3aa: CASSLSTGVAGTQYF
v_gene: TRBV5-4; j_gene: TRBJ2-3; abundance: -; d_gene: TRBD2; CDR3nt: TGTGCCAGCAGCCTCACTAGCGGGAGTCGGGATACGCAGTATTTT; CDR3aa: CASSLTSGSRDTQYF
v_gene: TRBV28; j_gene: TRBJ2-7; abundance: -; d_gene: TRBD2; CDR3nt: TGTGCCAGCATATGGGCTAGCGGAACGGGGGAGCAGTACTTC; CDR3aa: CASIWASGTGEQYF
v_gene: TRBV24-1; j_gene: TRBJ2-7; abundance: once; d_gene: -; CDR3nt: TGTGCCACCAGTGGGGGGGACCATTACGAGCAGTACTTC; CDR3aa: CATSGGDHYEQYF
v_gene: TRBV9; j_gene: TRBJ1-3; abundance: -; d_gene: -; CDR3nt: TGTGCCAGCAGCGTAGGAGAGGAGCGGGGCACCATATATTTT; CDR3aa: CASSVGEERGTIYF
v_gene: TRBV28; j_gene: TRBJ2-7; abundance: -; d_gene: TRBD2; CDR3nt: TGTGCCAGCAGTCCCAAGCGGGGTTCAGAAGAGCAGTACTTC; CDR3aa: CASSPKRGSEEQYF
v_gene: TRBV5-6; j_gene: TRBJ2-7; abundance: -; d_gene: TRBD1; CDR3nt: TGTGCCAGCAGCTCCCGGGACAGAGCCTACGAGCAGTACTTC; CDR3aa: CASSSRDRAYEQYF
v_gene: TRBV5-6; j_gene: TRBJ1-2; abundance: -; d_gene: -; CDR3nt: TGTGCCAGCAGCTCCCAGGGGTACTATGGCTACACCTTC; CDR3aa: CASSSQGYYGYTF
v_gene: TRBV29-1; j_gene: TRBJ2-1; abundance: -; d_gene: TRBD2; CDR3nt: TGCAGCGTTGAAAGGAGCGGGGGGGTCGATGAGCAGTTCTTC; CDR3aa: CSVERSGGVDEQFF
v_gene: TRBV27; j_gene: TRBJ2-7; abundance: -; d_gene: -; CDR3nt: TGTGCCAGCAGTCGGGCCTACGAGCAGTACTTC; CDR3aa: CASSRAYEQYF
v_gene: TRBV6-2/TRBV6-3; j_gene: TRBJ1-5; abundance: few; d_gene: -; CDR3nt: TGTGCCAGCAGTTACGCTAGAAACAATCAGCCCCAGCATTTT; CDR3aa: CASSYARNNQPQHF
v_gene: TRBV7-6; j_gene: TRBJ2-3; abundance: -; d_gene: TRBD2; CDR3nt: TGTGCCAGCAGCTTAAGCGGGACTAGCACAGATACGCAGTATTTT; CDR3aa: CASSLSGTSTDTQYF
v_gene: TRBV7-9; j_gene: TRBJ2-1; abundance: once; d_gene: -; CDR3nt: TGTGCCAGCAGCTCGAAAAGGGGGGACGGGAGGATATCCTACAATGAGCAGTTCTTC; CDR3aa: CASSSKRGDGRISYNEQFF
v_gene: TRBV6-5; j_gene: TRBJ1-1; abundance: -; d_gene: -; CDR3nt: TGTGCCAGCCGCAGGGGAAACACTGAAGCTTTCTTT; CDR3aa: CASRRGNTEAFF
v_gene: TRBV9; j_gene: TRBJ1-4; abundance: once; d_gene: TRBD1; CDR3nt: TGTGCCAGCAGCGCATGGGACAGGCCGCCGGGGGGACTGTTTTTT; CDR3aa: CASSAWDRPPGGLFF
v_gene: TRBV28; j_gene: TRBJ1-1; abundance: -; d_gene: TRBD1; CDR3nt: TGTGCCAGCAGTAGGACAGGAGAACCGGGTGGAAATTTCTTT; CDR3aa: CASSRTGEPGGNFF
v_gene: TRBV27; j_gene: TRBJ1-1; abundance: -; d_gene: -; CDR3nt: TGTGCCAGCAGTTTAATCCCCTTACAGATGAACACTGAAGCTTTCTTT; CDR3aa: CASSLIPLQMNTEAFF